This TCR beta chain was sequenced for a study of identical twins. Germline CDR1 MDHEN, CDR2 SYDVKM. Trimming removed 4 bases from V and 10 bases from J, with 14 bases in between. This CDR3 comprises 13 residues. TCRdb processed the 5' RACE reads anew with MiXCR; each CDR3 protein has one entry. The profile covers about 890,000 distinct CDR3 sequences, with roughly an eighth appearing a single time and about 1.5% taken by the ten largest. The study's findings and limits: Some out-of-frame alpha sequences were shared by twins, and these showed excess low generation probability. Because invariant MAIT and iNKT cells could be present, zero-insertion analyses could be partly confounded.

A remark on this clonotype: Its antigen is unknown.

The data were also submitted as part of a second study, on yellow fever vaccine responses in identical twins.

The chain links TRBV28 to TRBJ2-1; D is possibly TRBD2 (6 bases). Sequenced material: PBMCs. This clonotype was obtained from a woman aged 18-29 years in good health. CDR3 sequence reads: CASSSQAGLEQFF. The DNA of the CDR3 is TGTGCCAGCAGTTCTCAGGCGGGATTGGAGCAGTTCTTC.